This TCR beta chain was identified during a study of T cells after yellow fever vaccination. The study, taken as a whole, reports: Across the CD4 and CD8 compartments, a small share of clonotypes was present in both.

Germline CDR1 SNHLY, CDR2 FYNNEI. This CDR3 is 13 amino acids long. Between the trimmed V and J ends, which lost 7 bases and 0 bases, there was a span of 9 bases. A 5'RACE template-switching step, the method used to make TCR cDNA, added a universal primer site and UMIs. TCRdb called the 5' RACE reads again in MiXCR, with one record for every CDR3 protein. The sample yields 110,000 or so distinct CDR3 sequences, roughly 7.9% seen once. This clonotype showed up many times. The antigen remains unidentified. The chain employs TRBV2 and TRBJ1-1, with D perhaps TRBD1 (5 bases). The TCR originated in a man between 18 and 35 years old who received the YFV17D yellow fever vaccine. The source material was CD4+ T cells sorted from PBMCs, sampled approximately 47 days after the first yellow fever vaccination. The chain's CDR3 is CASTKGLNTEAFF. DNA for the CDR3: TGTGCCAGCACTAAGGGGTTGAACACTGAAGCTTTCTTT. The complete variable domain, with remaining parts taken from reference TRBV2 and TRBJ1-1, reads EPEVTQTPSHQVTQMGQEVILRCVPISNHLYFYWYRQILGQKVEFLVSFYNNEISEKSEIFDDQFSVERPDGSNFTLKIRSTKLEDSAMYFCASTKGLNTEAFFGQGTRLTVV.